This T cell receptor (beta chain) was observed in a study of T cells after posttransplantation cyclophosphamide. This clone was recorded at least ten times. The CDR3 is made up of 14 amino acids. V lost 3 bases to trimming and J lost 4 bases; unmatched junction nucleotides: 4. The germline CDR1 and CDR2 sequences are SGHTA and FQGNSA. Treatment was busulfan-fludarabine conditioning, a marrow graft, and cyclophosphamide on days +3 and +4. Clones were read by immunoSEQ multiplex PCR, and TCRdb kept only the in-frame ones, dropping some. The sample includes 6,500 to 9,000 clones, none of them occurring once.

The TCR originated in a male patient in his 30s who received an allogeneic stem cell transplant from an unrelated donor, was CMV-positive, and had acute and chronic GVHD. Certain T cells may be donor cells from the graft. The chain combines TRBV7-2 with TRBJ1-1; 8 bases match TRBD1. The sample in question was PBMCs, obtained after an allogeneic stem cell transplant with post-transplant cyclophosphamide. DNA for the CDR3: TGTGCCAGCAGCTTTCCGGGACAGGCCACTGAAGCTTTCTTT. Amino acids: CASSFPGQATEAFF.